This T cell receptor (beta chain) was documented in a study of blood T cell repertoires in COVID-19 (dated by TCRdb to about 2020). Notes on the research overall: Collaborator samples came from the United States, Italy and Spain and covered acute and convalescent phases of COVID-19. The repertoires were released in a freely available public database intended as a resource for research on the immune response to SARS-CoV-2. The prospective study material was composed of cDNA or gDNA derived from T cells, B-cell-depleted T cells, or PBMCs. Where available, HLA class I and class II types were obtained from metadata supplied by the sample provider rather than from assay-based typing. The sample metadata nearly always contained a de-identified subject ID, COVID-19 status, age in years and sex. Subjects who had been exposed to COVID-19, were actively infected with it, or had recovered from it provided the deeply sampled blood TCRbeta repertoires that made up the dataset. The samples were drawn from the first 160 participants of the ongoing ImmuneRACE study and from about 1,200 subjects provided by 6 global collaborators. Results and caveats for the whole study, not just this receptor: The quantity of clinical and demographic metadata differed by source and by participant and was supplied without curation.

The immunoSEQ Assay, a bias-controlled multiplex PCR, was used to amplify TCRbeta CDR3 regions from genomic DNA. Per the source publication's procedure: The number of nucleated cells in each sample was estimated by amplification of reference gene primers within the assay. To quantify the absolute abundance of each unique TCRbeta CDR3 rearrangement, sequence reads were collapsed and filtered. For each sample, productive Simpson clonality was calculated as the square root of Simpson's diversity index over productive rearrangements. TCRdb obtained this table from immuneACCESS and retained in-frame rearrangements with V and J assigned. These tables miss some clones; where compared with another copy, unresolved V genes account for less than half of the shortfall, and the remainder is unexplained. The V and J calls and the clone size are those of that table, but D and trimming were determined from the DNA. Recorded for this sample are about 200,000 clones; around 79% of them occurred a single time. The ten largest account for less than 7% of the sample.

Comment on this clone: The specificity of this receptor is unknown. Relative to the germline gene, one junction end is altered; a read error may explain this.

Based on the germline V gene (reference sequence), the CDR1 and CDR2 sequences are MNHEY and SMNVEV. Taken from cysteine to phenylalanine, the CDR3 has 12 residues. The CDR3 DNA has 36 bases and is translated from base 1. In Seattle, one collaborating source enrolled patients while the infection was active and tracked those patients longitudinally over the course of disease. Each collaborating institution followed its own protocols to collect whole blood in K2EDTA tubes. For TCRbeta analysis, collaborators shipped samples in one of three forms: frozen whole blood, isolated PBMCs, or DNA extracted from either of those sample types.

This receptor was taken from a woman aged 40 to 50 with COVID-19, enrolled during active disease. The specimen sequenced was peripheral blood. This receptor chain uses TRBV27 and TRBJ2-7, and 7 junctional nucleotides match TRBD1. DNA sequence: TGTGCCAGCAGTTCGGACTTGGGACAGAAACTCTTC. Its protein reads: CASSSDLGQKLF.